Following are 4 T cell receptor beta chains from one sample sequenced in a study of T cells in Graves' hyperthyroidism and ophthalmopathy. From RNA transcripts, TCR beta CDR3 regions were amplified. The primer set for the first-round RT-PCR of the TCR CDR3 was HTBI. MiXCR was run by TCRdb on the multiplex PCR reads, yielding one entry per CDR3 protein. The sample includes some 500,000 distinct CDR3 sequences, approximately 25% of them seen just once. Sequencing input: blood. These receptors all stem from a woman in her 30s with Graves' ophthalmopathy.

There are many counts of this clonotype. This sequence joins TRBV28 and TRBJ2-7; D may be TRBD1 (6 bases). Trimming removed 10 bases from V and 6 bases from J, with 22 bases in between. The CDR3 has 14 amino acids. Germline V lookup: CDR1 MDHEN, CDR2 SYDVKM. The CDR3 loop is CATSFEHRAGEQYF. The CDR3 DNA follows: TGTGCCACCTCCTTCGAACACAGGGCTGGCGAGCAGTACTTC.

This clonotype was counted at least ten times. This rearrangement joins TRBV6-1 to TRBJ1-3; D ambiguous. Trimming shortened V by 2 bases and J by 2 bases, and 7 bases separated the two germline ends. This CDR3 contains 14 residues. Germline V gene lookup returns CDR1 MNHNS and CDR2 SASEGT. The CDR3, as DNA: TGTGCCAGCAGTGAATGGGCGACTGGAAACACCATATATTTT. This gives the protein CASSEWATGNTIYF.

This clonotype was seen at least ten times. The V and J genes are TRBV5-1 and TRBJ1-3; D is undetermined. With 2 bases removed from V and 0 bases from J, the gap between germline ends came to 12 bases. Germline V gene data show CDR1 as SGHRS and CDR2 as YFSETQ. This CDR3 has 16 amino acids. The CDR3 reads CASSLMTVDSGNTIYF. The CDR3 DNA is TGCGCCAGCAGCTTAATGACGGTAGACTCTGGAAACACCATATATTTT.

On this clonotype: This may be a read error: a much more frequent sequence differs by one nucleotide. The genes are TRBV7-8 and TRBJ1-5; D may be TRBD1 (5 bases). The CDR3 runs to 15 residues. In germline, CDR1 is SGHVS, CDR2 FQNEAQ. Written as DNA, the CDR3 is TGTACCAGCAGCTTGTCAGGGATCCCAGGTCAGCCCCAGCATTTT. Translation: CTSSLSGIPGQPQHF. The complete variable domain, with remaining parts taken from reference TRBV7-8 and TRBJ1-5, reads GAGVSQSPRYKVAKRGQDVALRCDPISGHVSLFWYQQALGQGPEFLTYFQNEAQLDKSGLPSDRFFAERPEGSVSTLKIQRTQQEDSAVYLCTSSLSGIPGQPQHFGDGTRLSIL.